This T cell receptor (beta chain) was captured in a study of chemoradiotherapy in HPV16-positive cancers (dated by TCRdb to the early 2020s). Background on the whole study: Using functional T-cell assays on cells from a couple of HPV16-positive patients, the researchers defined candidate HPV-specific T-cell clones and common TCR motifs. The study asked whether T-cell immunity to the HPV oncoproteins E6 and E7 changes during chemoradiotherapy and whether this immunity affects survival. Next, the candidate HPV-specific TCRs and motifs were followed in TCR repertoires from approximately 82 patients with HPV-related cancers.

Because repertoires were sampled repeatedly during chemoradiotherapy, clonal expansion in the tumor microenvironment could be followed. To note about this clone: No cognate antigen has been identified for it. No base quality information exists; no much larger clone differs at one position.

V has 4 bases trimmed and J has 5 bases trimmed; junction bases matching no gene number 7. From cysteine to phenylalanine, the CDR3 is 15 amino acids long. The sequence is cut down to CDR3 DNA, 45 bases in frame from base 1. CDR1 and CDR2, looked up from the germline V gene (reference sequence), are MNHEY and SMNVEV. Library construction relied on the immunoSEQ multiplex PCR assay. TCRdb limited this immuneACCESS table to in-frame rearrangements with V and J called. A share of clones is missing; checked studies link under half to unresolved V genes, and the rest is unexplained. The table for this sample lists nearly 35,000 clones; about nine tenths of them were counted only once. The ten largest clones represent roughly 3.4% of the sample. Overall study results and their limits: Among HPV16-positive patients, expansion of HPV-responsive T cells during chemoradiotherapy was associated with better recurrence-free survival. Expansion of candidate HPV-specific clones and E7-related TCR motifs was observed in the tumor microenvironment during treatment, whereas no such expansion was observed for non-HPV-specific T cells. Only two HPV16-positive patients were used to derive the functional definition of HPV-specific T cells, and the survival association was reported for HPV16-positive patients.

The chain employs TRBV27 and TRBJ1-2; 10 bases in between match TRBD1. This TCR was recovered from a human donor with HPV-associated anogenital cancer. Sequenced material: blood, taken from a patient who underwent chemoradiotherapy. The base sequence is TGTGCCAGCAGTTGGGGGACAGGGGTTGCTTATGGCTACACCTTC. The translation is CASSWGTGVAYGYTF.